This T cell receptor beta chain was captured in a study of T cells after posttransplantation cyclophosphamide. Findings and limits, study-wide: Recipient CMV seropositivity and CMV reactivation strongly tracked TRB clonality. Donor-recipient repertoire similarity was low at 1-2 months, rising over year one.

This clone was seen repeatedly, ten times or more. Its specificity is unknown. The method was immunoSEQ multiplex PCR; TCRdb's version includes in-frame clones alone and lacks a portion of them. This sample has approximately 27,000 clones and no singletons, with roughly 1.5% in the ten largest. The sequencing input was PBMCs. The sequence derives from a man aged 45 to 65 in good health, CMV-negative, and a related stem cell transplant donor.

CDR3 loop: CASSTRDRVRYEQYF. In DNA form, the CDR3 reads TGTGCCAGCAGTACCCGGGACAGGGTGAGGTACGAGCAGTACTTC. This sequence joins TRBV28 and TRBJ2-7; the match to TRBD1 covers 9 bases. Germline V gene lookup returns CDR1 MDHEN and CDR2 SYDVKM. V lost 5 bases and J lost 4; bases outside the gene matches: 9. CDR3 length equals 15 residues. Full variable domain (rest looked up from reference TRBV28 and TRBJ2-7): DVKVTQSSRYLVKRTGEKVFLECVQDMDHENMFWYRQDPGLGLRLIYFSYDVKMKEKGDIPEGYSVSREKKERFSLILESASTNQTSMYLCASSTRDRVRYEQYFGPGTRLTVT.